This TCR beta chain was documented in a study of cytomegalovirus exposure and HLA in healthy donors (dated by TCRdb to 2015 to 2018). In the study overall: In an earlier analysis of 587 of the donors, about 270 Gb of sequence data and 117 million unique TCR beta sequences from 180 million or so T cells were reported. Approximately 300 gigabases of sequencing data and 78 million or so unique TCR sequences were included in an early release covering around 650 HLA-typed donors. Of the 350 to 450 genotyped donors, 65% to 90% were placed in the genetic ancestry cluster associated with self-reported Caucasian donors. The study aimed to test whether signatures of past pathogen exposure could be identified by cataloging public T cell receptors. The T cell repertoires of 666 subjects were profiled by immunosequencing and related to cytomegalovirus serostatus. In addition to the first cohort of several hundred subjects, a separate validation cohort of approximately 110 different subjects was used. The study combined high-throughput TCR immunosequencing, statistical association of individual TCRs with disease status, and machine learning to predict cytomegalovirus infection status. A later analysis re-analyzed previously published TCR beta repertoires from 666 donors and added high-resolution HLA genotyping to study TCR occurrence patterns. The later analysis used no new phenotypic data to find candidate immune exposures, relying instead on TCR beta sequences and their occurrence across donors. An earlier analysis of several hundred of the donors applied high-throughput TCR beta sequencing to assess whether each TCR beta V gene segment acted as functional or pseudogenic. Donor age, sex, ethnicity and CMV serostatus were compiled together with the repertoire data. Genome-wide SNP genotypes for about 60% of the roughly 670 donors were used in a later genetic analysis, which treated that subset as a discovery cohort. All discovery cohort repertoires had been generated using a single sequencing platform. HLA typing included class I and class II loci at four-digit resolution. The number of typed donors differed by locus: about 620-640 for A, B, C, DRB1 and DQB1; approximately 520 for DQA1; roughly 600 for DPA1; and roughly 470 for DPB1. Because of strong linkage in the cohort, 5 or 6 DR-DQ haplotypes were treated as single units for association and clustering. On average, 235,054 unique TCR beta nucleotide sequences were sequenced per donor among 300 to 500 genotyped donors of the cohort, with 15% to 20% of those sequences being non-productive.

Library prep was done by the immunoSEQ multiplex PCR assay. For the multiplex PCR, a mixture combining 60 forward primers for TCR Vbeta segments and 13 reverse primers for TCR Jbeta segments was used. The CDR3 region of rearranged TCR beta genes was amplified from genomic DNA with a multiplex PCR assay. On the Illumina HiSeq System, the amplified TCR beta libraries were sequenced as 87-base-pair reads. The authors' analysis ran thus. In a later analysis, some 80 million unique TCR beta chains were counted across the 690 or so repertoires, and around 11 million of these chains were shared by at least two donors. A nearest-neighbor algorithm error-corrected the raw reads and collapsed the reads into unique sequences, merging closely related sequences to remove PCR and sequencing errors. V, D and J gene segments were assigned by aligning CDR3 sequences to IMGT reference sequences. For a sequence to be retained, a match of at least six nucleotides to both a V gene segment and a J gene segment was required. A rearrangement counted as productive if the CDR3 had no stop codons and remained in frame with V and J, and every other rearrangement counted as non-productive. CDR3 was defined according to IMGT convention as the region running from the second conserved V-encoded cysteine to the conserved J-encoded phenylalanine. In an earlier analysis of more than 550 of the donors, sequences lacking an unambiguous match to a single V gene segment were excluded. In an earlier analysis of a few hundred of the donors, V segments were called functional above 56.7% productive rearrangements and were called segregating when the between-donor standard deviation exceeded 5%. A statistical classification framework was developed to diagnose cytomegalovirus status using the catalog of TCR beta chain sequences. In a later analysis, TCR nucleotide sequences were compared against IMGT/GENE-DB human TR gene sequences so that V and J genes could be assigned. Using the TCRdist pipeline, a later analysis assigned CDR3 sequences along with most-parsimonious VDJ recombination scenarios. In a later analysis, each TCR beta chain was defined by its CDR3 amino acid sequence together with its V-gene family, and reads lacking a unique V-gene family were excluded. In a later analysis, around 600 highly shared, low-generation-probability nucleotide sequences were removed to address suspected cross-contamination and a sequencing artifact. For each public chain, a later analysis derived a clonal expansion index from normalized ranks of inferred template counts within each repertoire. In a later analysis, generation probabilities were computed with a VDJ recombination model fitted to out-of-frame rearrangements, and the resulting probabilities were checked against IGoR. In a later analysis, TCR-TCR, TCR-HLA and TCR-CMV co-occurrence was scored with hypergeometric tests, and a repertoire-size bias correction was applied to TCR pairs. False discovery rates were estimated in a later analysis by permuting HLA or CMV assignments 20 times. A later analysis grouped co-occurring TCRs with DBSCAN, adding TCRdist sequence similarity when clustering within HLA-allele-positive subsets. Repertoires with fewer than 30,000 or more than 120,000 public chains were left out of co-occurrence clustering, as were a handful of repertoires with anomalous nucleotide sharing. TCRdb took this table from immuneACCESS and kept in-frame rearrangements with V and J called. Such tables lack part of the clones; where checked against another copy, unresolved V genes explain under half of the gap, and the rest is unexplained. From that table come the V and J calls and clone size; the DNA was used to work out D and trimming. This sample gives about 120,000 clones in total; approximately 72% of them show up just once. The leading ten clones occupy roughly 31% of the sample.

Paper-wide results and their limitations: The classifier was reported to diagnose cytomegalovirus status with high specificity and sensitivity in both the original cohort and the validation cohort. An association between a missense DCLRE1C variant and V-gene and J-gene trimming of TCR beta chains was found in a later genetic analysis and replicated in an independent cohort. A cluster of highly shared sequence variants was judged likely to represent a technical artifact of the sequencing pipeline. Some IMGT-functional V segments, including TRBV6-2 and TRBV6-3, could not be distinguished by the 87-base-pair reads and were therefore excluded. Specific HLA alleles were associated with 18,000 or so TCR beta sequences at a false discovery rate of 0.05 in a later analysis. Compared with equally common non-associated chains, HLA-associated TCR beta chains in a later analysis were more clonally expanded and had lower generation probabilities. An earlier analysis of roughly 570 of the donors showed that most TCR beta V segments appeared in productive rearrangements either about 87% or about 30% of the time, which broadly matched IMGT annotations. In a later analysis, TCR association rates were found to vary across HLA loci, with the most associated TCRs seen for DRB1 alleles and the fewest for HLA-C alleles. In a later analysis, most CMV-associated TCR beta chains were found to appear HLA-restricted, with HLA associations seemingly driven largely by CMV exposure. This cohort had only TCR beta chains sequenced, and the lack of alpha or paired-chain data limited which features could be detected. Linkage disequilibrium might explain the correlated functional status among segregating V segments, but an unknown experimental factor could not be excluded. In the study, 150 to 200 TCR beta chains were listed as associated with cytomegalovirus. Immune exposure information for the cohort was limited to CMV serostatus. According to a later genetic analysis, donors in an Asian-associated ancestry cluster had fewer N-insertions in productive TCRs than the roughly 660-donor mean. Most TCR sequences were observed very rarely across donors, whereas some public TCRs were present in many individuals. A few of the identified cytomegalovirus-associated TCR beta chains were confirmed in vitro to be specific for cytomegalovirus antigens. Roughly uniform sequencing depth across donors was assumed in presence/absence analyses, although this assumption may not hold. A further reported finding was that TCR beta sequences accurately predicted the HLA-A and HLA-B alleles for most subjects in the first cohort. The authors suggested that the approach could potentially be generalized to other disease states and immunological phenotypes. Several of the top co-occurrence clusters appeared to be linked to parvovirus B19, influenza, CMV and Epstein-Barr virus, according to a later analysis. About 17 rarely observed V segments, including chromosome 9 orphons, were excluded from the earlier analysis of a few hundred of the donors because counts were too low. Because some donors lacked HLA typing at each locus, the association tests relied only on the typed subset. Strong co-occurrence of HLA alleles, especially DR and DQ, made assigning TCR associations to individual alleles difficult.

As regards this clone: No antigen is known for it. No much larger clonotype is one base removed from it; base qualities were not supplied.

The cohort consisted of approximately 670 healthy bone marrow donors. All cohort members were sampled while nominally healthy, although unrecorded immune exposures were likely present. The donor tested CMV seropositive, placing the donor among the 250 to 300 seropositive members of the cohort. Every donor gave a peripheral blood sample, and the peripheral blood mononuclear cells from that sample were used for TCR beta sequencing. The Qiagen DNeasy Blood Extraction Kit was used to extract genomic DNA from the blood cell samples. CDR3 length: 15 amino acids, cysteine to phenylalanine. Of the read, only the CDR3 DNA is kept; its 45 bases are in frame from base 1. From a lookup of the germline V gene, CDR1 and CDR2 are LGHNA and YNFKEQ. After removal of 4 bases from V and 3 bases from J, the junction retains 5 bases not matched to a gene.

The sequenced material came from PBMCs. The chain is encoded by TRBV4-2 joined to TRBJ2-2; TRBD2 lines up with 7 middle nucleotides. The source of this sequence is a man in his 60s in good health and CMV-seropositive. In nucleotides, the sequence is TGTGCCAGCAGCCCGTCGGCGGGGGACACCGGGGAGCTGTTTTTT. Protein translation: CASSPSAGDTGELFF.